The 20 T cell receptor beta chains in this list originate from one sample, sequenced in a study of blood T cell repertoires in COVID-19. The data were produced by immunoSEQ multiplex PCR, yet TCRdb's version contains in-frame clones alone and is incomplete. The table shows more than 300,000 clones, with roughly 92% occurring only once. The specimen was PBMCs or T cells enriched from blood (not recorded which). The origin of the receptors is a woman aged 40 to 49 who had been exposed to COVID-19.

This clone was counted once. The chain recombines TRBV18 with TRBJ1-1, with TRBD1 identical over 7 bases. The CDR3 runs 14 residues. From germline, CDR1 is KGHSH and CDR2 LQKENI. The ends lost 3 bases at V and 5 bases at J; junction bases unmatched: 6. The CDR3 nucleotides are TGTGCCAGCTCACCCTCAAGACAGGGTACTGAAGCTTTCTTT. Translated, it gives CASSPSRQGTEAFF. The variable domain in full, with the rest retrieved from reference TRBV18 and TRBJ1-1, is NAGVMQNPRHLVRRRGQEARLRCSPMKGHSHVYWYRQLPEEGLKFMVYLQKENIIDESGMPKERFSAEFPKEGPSILRIQQVVRGDSAAYFCASSPSRQGTEAFFGQGTRLTVV.

This clone was picked up one time. The chain recombines TRBV29-1 with TRBJ1-2; the D gene is possibly TRBD1 (5 bases). V was clipped by 0 bases and J by 8 bases, with 13 bases between them. This CDR3 contains 13 residues. CDR1 and CDR2 (germline): SQVTM, ANQGSEA. The CDR3 reads CSVEDGQGRGYTF. For the CDR3, the DNA is TGCAGCGTTGAAGATGGTCAGGGTAGAGGCTACACCTTC.

The genes are TRBV6-5 and TRBJ1-1, with TRBD1 matching 7 bases. CDR1 and CDR2 from the germline V gene are MNHEY and SVGAGI. The ends lost 6 bases at V and 1 base at J; junction bases unmatched: 8. The CDR3 is 15 amino acids. CDR3 sequence reads: CASRTQGWENTEAFF. DNA of the CDR3: TGTGCCAGCAGGACACAGGGGTGGGAGAACACTGAAGCTTTCTTT.

This clone was counted a single time. The chain recombines TRBV12-2 with TRBJ1-2. TRBV12-2 is noted as a pseudogene. This CDR3 region has 16 residues. CDR3 sequence: CASPLLESYPGVGYTF. CDR3 in DNA: TGTGCAAGTCCGCTTCTCGAATCGTATCCGGGGGTTGGCTACACCTTC.

This clone occurred a few times. This chain connects TRBV5-6 to TRBJ2-1; D might be TRBD2 (6 bases). Germline-derived CDR1 and CDR2 are SGHDT and YYEEEE. There are 15 residues in the CDR3. Trimming took 0 bases from V and 10 from J, leaving 17 bases between them. The chain's CDR3 is CASSLAQDYVGEQFF. CDR3 nucleotide sequence: TGTGCCAGCAGCTTGGCCCAGGACTACGTCGGGGAGCAGTTCTTC. The variable domain in full, with the rest retrieved from reference TRBV5-6 and TRBJ2-1, is DAGVTQSPTHLIKTRGQQVTLRCSPKSGHDTVSWYQQALGQGPQFIFQYYEEEERQRGNFPDRFSGHQFPNYSSELNVNALLLGDSALYLCASSLAQDYVGEQFFGPGTRLTVL.

The chain couples TRBV30 to TRBJ2-1; 11 bases agree with TRBD1. In germline, CDR1 is GTSNPN, CDR2 SVGIG (reference sequence). The V and J ends lost 2 bases and 6 bases, in that order; junction bases with no gene match: 6. The CDR3 has 15 amino acids. The CDR3 loop reads CAWSRIGTGGNEQFF. CDR3 nucleotides: TGTGCCTGGAGTCGAATCGGGACAGGGGGCAATGAGCAGTTCTTC.

This clone has only one observation. The V call is TRBV2, the J call TRBJ2-2; maybe TRBD2 (5 bases). The V end was cut by 2 bases, the J end by 7 bases, with 14 bases between. This CDR3 contains 15 residues. The germline V gene has CDR1 SNHLY and CDR2 FYNNEI. CDR3 residues: CASSERAGRGGELFF. In DNA form, the CDR3 reads TGTGCCAGCAGTGAACGGGCAGGTCGGGGCGGGGAGCTGTTTTTT.

The rearrangement joins TRBV19 to TRBJ1-5, with D perhaps TRBD1 (5 bases). From germline, CDR1 is LNHDA and CDR2 SQIVND (reference sequence). Between the trimmed V and J ends, which lost 6 bases and 1 base, there was a span of 13 bases. The CDR3 covers 15 residues. This chain's CDR3 is CASRQNRQSNQPQHF. The CDR3 DNA sequence: TGTGCCAGTAGACAGAATAGACAGAGCAATCAGCCCCAGCATTTT.

The chain is built from TRBV7-2 and TRBJ1-2; 8 bases fit TRBD1. There are 14 residues in the CDR3. Germline V gives CDR1 SGHTA, CDR2 FQGNSA. V was clipped by 6 bases and J by 2 bases; unmatched bases: 5. The CDR3 here is CASSRRTGNYGYTF. CDR3 DNA sequence: TGTGCCAGCAGTCGGCGGACAGGGAACTATGGCTACACCTTC.

V usage is TRBV6-5 and J usage is TRBJ1-6; D gene unclear. The CDR3 is 13 amino acids. The ends were cut back, 5 bases at V and 7 bases at J, with 9 bases in the middle. Germline V gene data show CDR1 as MNHEY and CDR2 as SVGAGI. CDR3 protein: CASSPRQNSPLHF. In DNA, the CDR3 is TGTGCCAGCAGTCCCCGACAAAATTCACCCCTCCACTTT.

The chain is built from TRBV6-5 and TRBJ1-5; perhaps TRBD1 as D (5 bases). V was trimmed by 2 bases and J by 4 bases, leaving 15 bases between them. The germline CDR1 and CDR2 sequences are MNHEY and SVGAGI. This CDR3 is built from 16 residues. CDR3 protein: CASSYRGPRRNQPQHF. As DNA, the CDR3 is TGTGCCAGCAGTTACAGGGGCCCCAGGAGAAATCAGCCCCAGCATTTT.

The rearrangement joins TRBV3-1 (or the pseudogene TRBV3-2) to TRBJ2-1; TRBD1 might be the D (6 bases). V gave up 4 bases and J gave up 7 bases, with 17 bases separating them. The CDR3 is made up of 15 amino acids. Germline loops: CDR1 LGHDT, CDR2 YNNKEL (reference sequence). CDR3: CASSLSGTPRNEQFF. The CDR3 DNA reads as TGTGCCAGCAGCCTCTCCGGGACACCGCGAAATGAGCAGTTCTTC.

The chain carries TRBV18 and TRBJ1-1; unclear D gene. The germline V and J ends were trimmed by 5 bases and 7 bases, with 8 bases remaining between them. In germline, CDR1 is KGHSH, CDR2 LQKENI. This CDR3 has 11 amino acids. As DNA, the CDR3 is TGTGCCAGCTCAGAGCTAAATGAAGCTTTCTTT. Protein product: CASSELNEAFF.

This rearrangement joins TRBV9 to TRBJ1-2; 10 nucleotides match TRBD1. The CDR3 length is 14 residues. CDR1 is SGDLS and CDR2 is YYNGEE in the germline V gene. V dropped 3 bases and J dropped 6; count of bases not matched to a gene: 5. This CDR3 is CASSARTGGDGYTF. CDR3 coding DNA: TGTGCCAGCAGCGCTCGGACAGGGGGGGATGGCTACACCTTC.

The V call is TRBV6-4, the J call TRBJ1-1; D is possibly TRBD1 (5 bases). Between the trimmed V and J ends, which lost 4 bases and 2 bases, there was a span of 11 bases. Germline CDR1 is MRHNA and CDR2 is SNTAGT. CDR3 length: 14 amino acids. The CDR3 is CASSVSTANTEAFF. In DNA, the CDR3 is TGTGCCAGCAGTGTGTCGACAGCTAACACTGAAGCTTTCTTT.

This clone was counted a single time. The rearrangement links TRBV19 to TRBJ2-7, with D possibly TRBD2 on 6 matching bases. Trimming left V 1 base short and J 7 bases short, with 14 bases between. This CDR3 has 14 residues. Germline CDR1 is LNHDA and CDR2 is SQIVND (reference sequence). CDR3 in amino acids: CASSIVRDGSEQYF. The CDR3 nucleotides are TGTGCCAGTAGTATAGTAAGGGACGGGAGTGAGCAGTACTTC.

The CDR3 sequence is CATSTPSGSGYTF. The CDR3 DNA reads TGTGCCACCAGCACACCGTCCGGGAGTGGCTACACCTTC. The chain recombines TRBV15 with TRBJ1-2; unclear D gene. Germline V lookup: CDR1 LNHNV, CDR2 YYDKDF (reference sequence). Trimming cost V 4 bases and J 7 bases, with 13 bases left between them. There are 13 residues in the CDR3.

Many counts were recorded for this clone. The rearrangement joins TRBV24-1 to TRBJ1-2, with D perhaps TRBD1 (6 bases). The CDR3 has 11 amino acids. Trimming removed 9 bases at V and 5 bases at J, with 9 bases between. CDR1 KGHDR and CDR2 SFDVKD come from the germline V gene. This CDR3 reads CATLTGYGYTF. The CDR3 DNA reads as TGTGCCACCTTAACAGGGTATGGCTACACCTTC.

The chain employs TRBV6-2 or TRBV6-3 and TRBJ1-5, with 9 bases aligning to TRBD1. CDR1 MNHEY and CDR2 SVGEGT come from the germline V gene. The trim removed 5 bases at V and 2 bases at J, leaving 7 bases unmatched. CDR3 length: 16 residues. CDR3: CASSPRDRARNQPQHF. CDR3 sequence (DNA): TGTGCCAGCAGTCCCCGGGACAGGGCTCGCAATCAGCCCCAGCATTTT.

The chain uses TRBV6-2 or TRBV6-3 and TRBJ2-1; 11 nucleotides match TRBD2. The germline CDR1 and CDR2 sequences are MNHEY and SVGEGT. The J segment lost 8 bases and the V segment lost 0 bases, leaving 9 bases of the junction unmatched. This CDR3 comprises 17 residues. The DNA of the CDR3 is TGTGCCAGCAGTTACTCCCAGGCTAGCGGGAGGAGGTATGAGCAGTTCTTC. Its translation: CASSYSQASGRRYEQFF.